These 27 T cell receptor beta chains share one sample of origin, sequenced in a study of cytomegalovirus exposure and HLA in healthy donors. 60 Vbeta and 13 Jbeta primers were used in PCR. The repertoire was sequenced with immunoSEQ multiplex PCR; TCRdb's copy has only in-frame clones and lacks some. The table shows 140,000 to 150,000 clones, with around 9.7% occurring only once. Sequencing was performed on PBMCs. These receptors all stem from a man in his fifties in good health and CMV-seronegative.

This clone appeared a few times. The chain links TRBV6-1 to TRBJ2-1; 7 bases line up with TRBD2. Germline CDR1 MNHNS, CDR2 SASEGT. CDR3 size: 15 residues. With 4 bases clipped from V and 0 bases from J, the junction kept 3 bases outside the gene matches. The CDR3, as DNA: TGTGCCAGCAGTGTGGGCGGGGGCTCCTACAATGAGCAGTTCTTC. Residues: CASSVGGGSYNEQFF.

The V gene is TRBV9, the J gene TRBJ2-1; D is undetermined. This CDR3 spans 13 amino acids. Looked up from germline, CDR1 is SGDLS and CDR2 is YYNGEE. The V end was cut by 3 bases, the J end by 5 bases, with 9 bases between. The CDR3 DNA reads as TGTGCCAGCAGCGCACGAGTCGACAATGAGCAGTTCTTC. Its translation: CASSARVDNEQFF. Full variable domain (remainder filled in from reference TRBV9 and TRBJ2-1): DSGVTQTPKHLITATGQRVTLRCSPRSGDLSVYWYQQSLDQGLQFLIQYYNGEERAKGNILERFSAQQFPDLHSELNLSSLELGDSALYFCASSARVDNEQFFGPGTRLTVL.

This chain links TRBV1 with TRBJ1-5. TRBV1 is an annotated pseudogene. The CDR3 totals 16 residues. This chain's CDR3 is CTSPRQRGLENQPQHF. The CDR3 DNA reads as TGCACCAGCCCCCGACAAAGAGGGTTAGAGAATCAGCCCCAGCATTTT.

The rearrangement uses TRBV10-3 and TRBJ1-1; no firm D call. The CDR3 is made up of 16 amino acids. Trimming cost V 6 bases and J 0 bases, with 17 bases left between them. Germline V gene sequence: CDR1 ENHRY, CDR2 SYGVKD. The CDR3 sequence: CAISPRGSLLNTEAFF. CDR3 in DNA: TGTGCCATCAGCCCACGAGGCAGCCTTTTGAACACTGAAGCTTTCTTT.

This chain joins TRBV19 and TRBJ1-1; D gene uncertain. CDR1 LNHDA and CDR2 SQIVND come from the germline V gene (reference sequence). This CDR3 has 16 residues. With 4 bases removed from V and 1 base from J, the gap between germline ends came to 16 bases. CDR3 amino acids: CASSNRRRSQNTEAFF. CDR3 nucleotides: TGTGCCAGTAGTAACCGTCGGAGGTCCCAGAACACTGAAGCTTTCTTT.

The V and J genes are TRBV19 and TRBJ1-4; possible D gene TRBD1, 6 bases. The CDR3 has 16 residues. Germline assignment: CDR1 LNHDA and CDR2 SQIVND (reference sequence). V dropped 4 bases and J dropped 6 bases, with 18 bases sitting between them. CDR3 sequence reads: CASSREPGAKDEKLFF. The CDR3 DNA reads as TGTGCCAGTAGTAGAGAACCAGGGGCCAAGGATGAAAAACTGTTTTTT.

J is TRBJ2-5 and V is TRBV9, with D tentatively TRBD1 (6 bases). Germline CDR1 reads SGDLS; CDR2 reads YYNGEE. The CDR3 length is 13 residues. Trimming took 0 bases from V and 4 from J, leaving 7 bases between them. The CDR3 DNA sequence: TGTGCCAGCAGCGTAGCAGGGGTAGAGACCCAGTACTTC. Amino acids: CASSVAGVETQYF.

This clone was observed a few times. This chain connects TRBV9 to TRBJ2-2; D is perhaps TRBD1 (6 bases). Trimming stripped 2 bases from V and 5 bases from J, with 13 bases between. The V gene's germline CDR1 is SGDLS and CDR2 YYNGEE. The CDR3 is made up of 15 amino acids. The CDR3 nucleotides are TGTGCCAGCAGCGTCGGGACATTTGCAACCGGGGAGCTGTTTTTT. This gives the protein CASSVGTFATGELFF.

Written as DNA, the CDR3 is TGCGCCAGTCAAAATGATGGGTGGACAGGGGAAAATAACTATGGCTACACCTTC. This translates into CASQNDGWTGENNYGYTF. The chain uses TRBV5-1 and TRBJ1-2; TRBD1 matches at 9 bases. The CDR3 is made up of 18 amino acids. In germline, CDR1 is SGHRS, CDR2 YFSETQ. The V and J ends lost 8 bases and 1 base, in that order; junction bases with no gene match: 18.

Only a few counts were recorded for this clone. The rearrangement uses TRBV7-2 and TRBJ2-5; D might be TRBD2 (6 bases). Germline CDR1 reads SGHTA; CDR2 reads FQGNSA. The germline V and J ends were trimmed by 3 bases and 1 base, with 15 bases remaining between them. This CDR3 is built from 16 residues. The DNA for the CDR3 is TGTGCCAGCAGCTTTCCCGGACTATTTGGCCAAGAGACCCAGTACTTC. Protein sequence: CASSFPGLFGQETQYF. The whole variable domain, filled in from reference TRBV7-2 and TRBJ2-5, reads GAGVSQSPSNKVTEKGKDVELRCDPISGHTALYWYRQSLGQGLEFLIYFQGNSAPDKSGLPSDRFSAERTGGSVSTLTIQRTQQEDSAVYLCASSFPGLFGQETQYFGPGTRLLVL.

The J gene is TRBJ2-2, the V gene TRBV6-4, with a weak D call TRBD1 (6 bases). The ends were cut back, 4 bases at V and 4 bases at J, with 13 bases in the middle. The germline V gene encodes CDR1 MRHNA and CDR2 SNTAGT. This CDR3 is built from 15 residues. CDR3 loop: CASSVNPQGTGELFF. The CDR3 DNA reads TGTGCCAGCAGTGTAAACCCACAGGGCACCGGGGAGCTGTTTTTT.

In this sample, this clone turned up a few times. The chain recombines TRBV28 with TRBJ2-5, with D possibly being TRBD2 (6 bases). CDR3 length equals 15 residues. With 3 bases removed from V and 1 base from J, the gap between germline ends came to 12 bases. The germline gives CDR1 MDHEN, CDR2 SYDVKM. Written as DNA, the CDR3 is TGTGCCAGCAGTTTGGCCCGGGACTCCCAAGAGACCCAGTACTTC. As protein: CASSLARDSQETQYF. Full variable domain (remainder filled in from reference TRBV28 and TRBJ2-5): DVKVTQSSRYLVKRTGEKVFLECVQDMDHENMFWYRQDPGLGLRLIYFSYDVKMKEKGDIPEGYSVSREKKERFSLILESASTNQTSMYLCASSLARDSQETQYFGPGTRLLVL.

The chain has TRBV19 and TRBJ1-1; 8 positions match TRBD1. The V segment lost 7 bases and the J segment 5 bases; nucleotides outside the gene matches: 3. The CDR3 totals 12 residues. Germline CDR1 LNHDA, CDR2 SQIVND (reference sequence). CDR3 DNA: TGTGCCAGTAAACAGGGGGGGACTGAAGCTTTCTTT. This translates into CASKQGGTEAFF.

The CDR3 coding sequence is TGTGCCAGCAGCTTAAGCCCGCAGGGTCCCTACGAGCAGTACTTC. It is translated as CASSLSPQGPYEQYF. The gene calls are TRBV7-2 and TRBJ2-7; D is possibly TRBD1 (5 bases). CDR3 length: 15 amino acids. Trimming removed 2 bases at V and 2 bases at J, with 13 bases between. Looked up from germline, CDR1 is SGHTA and CDR2 is FQGNSA.

The chain is built from TRBV10-3 and TRBJ2-7; TRBD2 aligns across 8 bases. V shed 5 bases and J 2 bases; nucleotides not matched to a gene: 5. The CDR3 covers 14 residues. Germline V gives CDR1 ENHRY, CDR2 SYGVKD. CDR3 nucleotide sequence: TGTGCCATCAGTAGTAGCGGGAACGCCTACGAGCAGTACTTC. It codes for CAISSSGNAYEQYF.

This clone was seen a few times. The chain carries TRBV6-6 and TRBJ2-5; D not resolved. V was shortened by 0 bases and J by 0 bases, with 5 bases between the two germline ends. Germline values: CDR1 MNHNY, CDR2 SVGAGI (reference sequence). The CDR3 consists of 14 residues. The CDR3 DNA sequence: TGTGCCAGCAGTTACTCGGCAAACCAAGAGACCCAGTACTTC. It specifies CASSYSANQETQYF.

This clone was observed a handful of times. The chain carries TRBV2 and TRBJ2-4, with D uncertain. CDR1 and CDR2 from the germline V gene are SNHLY and FYNNEI. The CDR3 runs 10 residues. Trimming pared 4 bases from V and 12 bases from J, leaving 7 bases between. This CDR3 reads CASSVEDQYF. In nucleotides, the CDR3 is TGTGCCAGCAGTGTTGAGGATCAGTACTTC.

This clone was observed a few times. This rearrangement joins TRBV6-6 to TRBJ2-1, with TRBD2 matching 7 bases. Germline values: CDR1 MNHNY, CDR2 SVGAGI (reference sequence). There are 12 residues in the CDR3. Losses at the gene ends were 8 bases for V and 7 bases for J; bases not matched to a gene: 5. CDR3 amino acids: CASGGSRNEQFF. The CDR3 DNA reads TGTGCCAGCGGCGGGAGTAGGAATGAGCAGTTCTTC.

This CDR3 is CASSPRQSPQPQHF. The CDR3, as DNA: TGTGCCAGCAGTCCCCGACAAAGTCCTCAGCCCCAGCATTTT. The V call is TRBV6-5, the J call TRBJ1-5; D unclear. The CDR3 length is 14 residues. The germline V gene encodes CDR1 MNHEY and CDR2 SVGAGI. The V end was cut by 5 bases, the J end by 6 bases, with 14 bases between.

This rearrangement joins TRBV13 to TRBJ1-6; D is unclear. CDR3 length: 13 amino acids. V lost 2 bases and J lost 14, with 13 bases in between. The germline CDR1 and CDR2 sequences are PRHDT and FYEKMQ (reference sequence). CDR3 coding DNA: TGTGCCAGCAGCTTAAGGAGGCTCTCTTCCCTCCACTTT. This encodes CASSLRRLSSLHF. The variable domain in full, completed from reference TRBV13 and TRBJ1-6, reads AAGVIQSPRHLIKEKRETATLKCYPIPRHDTVYWYQQGPGQDPQFLISFYEKMQSDKGSIPDRFSAQQFSDYHSELNMSSLELGDSALYFCASSLRRLSSLHFGNGTRLTVT.

This clone appeared a few times. This chain joins TRBV10-1 and TRBJ2-1; D not certain. The CDR3 is made up of 13 amino acids. CDR1 WNHNN and CDR2 SYGVQD come from the germline V gene (reference sequence). Trimming left V 8 bases short and J 9 bases short, with 17 bases between. The CDR3 DNA follows: TGCGCCAGCTCCTCCGGAGCAACCCTTGAGCAGTTCTTC. Protein sequence: CASSSGATLEQFF.

The rearrangement joins TRBV5-4 to TRBJ1-4, with 8 positions matching TRBD1. The J segment lost 13 bases and the V segment lost 4 bases, leaving 21 bases of the junction unmatched. The CDR3 has 17 amino acids. Germline V CDR1 and CDR2: SGHNT, YYREEE (reference sequence). CDR3 DNA sequence: TGTGCCAGCAGCCTGGCAGGAGGGGCAGGGGGCACCATGAGACTGTTTTTT. Translating gives CASSLAGGAGGTMRLFF.

V is TRBV11-3 and J is TRBJ2-1; 7 positions match TRBD2. The CDR3 consists of 17 residues. V shed 1 base, J shed 10 bases, and the junction held 16 bases outside the gene matches. CDR1 and CDR2 (germline): SGHNT, YENEEA. The CDR3 nucleotides are TGTGCCAGCAGCTTAGTCTTGTTCGGCGGGGGTGTCGGGGAGCAGTTCTTC. This gives the protein CASSLVLFGGGVGEQFF.

This clone was seen a few times. V is TRBV5-1 and J is TRBJ2-5, with 10 bases matching TRBD1. The CDR3 loop spans 15 amino acids. Germline V gene lookup returns CDR1 SGHRS and CDR2 YFSETQ. V lost 5 bases to trimming and J lost 4 bases; unmatched junction nucleotides: 8. The chain's CDR3 is CASRYSTGGVETQYF. The CDR3 DNA sequence: TGCGCCAGCAGGTATTCGACAGGGGGCGTAGAGACCCAGTACTTC. The variable domain in full, completed from reference TRBV5-1 and TRBJ2-5, reads KAGVTQTPRYLIKTRGQQVTLSCSPISGHRSVSWYQQTPGQGLQFLFEYFSETQRNKGNFPGRFSGRQFSNSRSEMNVSTLELGDSALYLCASRYSTGGVETQYFGPGTRLLVL.

This clone appeared a few times. V gene TRBV28 combines with J gene TRBJ1-1; 7 bases agree with TRBD1. The V gene's germline CDR1 is MDHEN and CDR2 SYDVKM. With 2 bases clipped from V and 4 bases from J, the junction kept 4 bases outside the gene matches. The CDR3 contains 14 residues. This CDR3 reads CASSLEGGPTEAFF. The CDR3 nucleotides read TGTGCCAGCAGTTTAGAAGGGGGCCCCACTGAAGCTTTCTTT.

This clone was seen more than once but under ten times. The rearrangement uses TRBV6-5 and TRBJ1-3, with D hard to call. The CDR3 consists of 15 residues. V lost 5 bases to trimming and J lost 0 bases, with 11 bases between them. In germline, CDR1 is MNHEY, CDR2 SVGAGI. In DNA form, the CDR3 reads TGTGCCAGCAGTACCTCCGCGGGCTCTGGAAACACCATATATTTT. It encodes CASSTSAGSGNTIYF.

A few counts support this clone. The chain uses TRBV5-4 and TRBJ2-6; no definite D call. CDR3 length equals 15 residues. Germline lookup yields CDR1 SGHNT and CDR2 YYREEE (reference sequence). The V and J ends lost 4 bases and 1 base respectively, with 9 bases between them. The CDR3 region is CASSLGESGANVLTF. DNA of the CDR3: TGTGCCAGCAGCCTCGGTGAGTCTGGGGCCAACGTCCTGACTTTC.